These 21 T cell receptor beta chains came from one sample sequenced in a study of vaccination effects on CD4 cells after COVID-19. These receptors lack a known antigen. Pools of viral peptides were used by the ViraFEST assay to expand antigen-specific CD4+ T cells ahead of sequencing. After around 10 days in culture, the CD4+ T cells were isolated. In the vaccine recipients, nucleocapsid antibodies were negative and there was no prior SARS-CoV-2 infection. The method was immunoSEQ multiplex PCR; TCRdb's version includes in-frame clones alone and lacks a portion of them. The sample holds 65,000 to 90,000 clones; 60% to 75% are singletons and the top ten take around 2.9%. The material sequenced was CD4+ T cells from PBMCs cultured with HCoV-NL63 spike peptides, taken before COVID-19 vaccination. The receptors come from a human donor who received a COVID-19 vaccine.

The V and J genes are TRBV24-1 and TRBJ1-5; no firm D call. V was clipped by 12 bases and J by 7 bases, with 18 bases between them. CDR3 length: 13 residues. The V gene's germline CDR1 is KGHDR and CDR2 SFDVKD. The CDR3 nucleotides read TGTGCCGCTCAAGGCGGGGATTGGCAGCCCCAGCATTTT. Translating it yields CAAQGGDWQPQHF.

The genes are TRBV24-1 and TRBJ2-3; D perhaps matches TRBD2 (5 bases). Trimming left V 10 bases short and J 6 bases short, with 16 bases between. The length of the CDR3 is 13 residues. Germline CDR1 and CDR2: KGHDR and SFDVKD. DNA of the CDR3: TGTGCCACGAGGGCCTCTGGGCGGGATACGCAGTATTTT. Translation: CATRASGRDTQYF.

The chain recombines TRBV7-3 with TRBJ2-5; the match to TRBD2 covers 13 bases. Germline V lookup: CDR1 SGHTA, CDR2 FQGTGA. V shed 5 bases, J shed 4 bases, and the junction held 7 bases outside the gene matches. This CDR3 is built from 16 residues. This chain's CDR3 is CASSAGLAGAAETQYF. CDR3 nucleotide sequence: TGTGCCAGCAGCGCCGGACTAGCGGGGGCCGCAGAGACCCAGTACTTC.

This clone occurred a few times. V usage is TRBV2 and J usage is TRBJ1-3; 7 bases agree with TRBD1. The CDR3 is made up of 14 amino acids. V gave up 5 bases and J gave up 4 bases; unmatched junction bases: 5. Germline CDR1 SNHLY, CDR2 FYNNEI. The DNA of the CDR3 is TGTGCCAGCAGTCCGGACAGGTCCGGAAACACCATATATTTT. It encodes CASSPDRSGNTIYF.

This clone was observed once. The chain employs TRBV24-1 and TRBJ2-2, with 7 bases fitting TRBD1. Losses at the gene ends were 4 bases for V and 4 bases for J; bases not matched to a gene: 5. Germline CDR1 KGHDR, CDR2 SFDVKD. This CDR3 contains 15 residues. CDR3 coding DNA: TGTGCCACCAGTGACCCGGGACAGACCACCGGGGAGCTGTTTTTT. Translating it yields CATSDPGQTTGELFF.

The rearrangement uses TRBV2 and TRBJ2-1, with a weak D call TRBD2 (7 bases). Germline loops: CDR1 SNHLY, CDR2 FYNNEI. The CDR3 is made up of 12 amino acids. Trimming removed 6 bases from V and 10 bases from J, with 13 bases in between. Here the CDR3 DNA reads TGTGCCAGCAGAATACAGGGAGGGGAGCAGTTCTTC. It yields the protein CASRIQGGEQFF.

A word on this clone: The sample carries other DNA sequences with the same CDR3. CDR3 protein: CASSLGRTQETQYF. CDR3 DNA: TGCGCCAGCAGCTTGGGAAGGACCCAAGAGACCCAGTACTTC. This rearrangement joins TRBV5-1 to TRBJ2-5, with D unclear. CDR3 length: 14 residues. V lost 0 bases and J 1 base, leaving 7 bases between the germline ends. The V gene's germline CDR1 is SGHRS and CDR2 YFSETQ.

The chain couples TRBV14 to TRBJ1-2; D gene uncertain. The CDR3 extends over 16 amino acids. The germline V and J ends were trimmed by 1 base and 8 bases, with 20 bases remaining between them. In germline, CDR1 is SGHDN, CDR2 FVKESK. CDR3 DNA: TGTGCCAGCAGCCAAGTCGGGTCCGGGAGGAGGCGAGGCTACACCTTC. This translates into CASSQVGSGRRRGYTF. Filled out from reference TRBV14 and TRBJ1-2, the complete variable domain reads EAGVTQFPSHSVIEKGQTVTLRCDPISGHDNLYWYRRVMGKEIKFLLHFVKESKQDESGMPNNRFLAERTGGTYSTLKVQPAELEDSGVYFCASSQVGSGRRRGYTFGSGTRLTVV.

This chain links TRBV10-3 with TRBJ2-5; no clear D gene. There are 11 residues in the CDR3. V lost 5 bases to trimming and J lost 6 bases, with 7 bases between them. Germline V gene sequence: CDR1 ENHRY, CDR2 SYGVKD. This chain's CDR3 is CAISSMKTQYF. Written as DNA, the CDR3 is TGTGCCATCAGTTCTATGAAGACCCAGTACTTC.

This chain connects TRBV21-1 to TRBJ1-5; the D call of TRBD1 is as the table states it, not checked on the DNA. TRBV21-1 is assigned pseudogene status. The CDR3 contains 16 residues. The CDR3 here is CASSKIRDIAAQPQHF. As DNA, the CDR3 is TGTGCCAGCAGCAAGATCCGGGACATAGCTGCTCAGCCCCAGCATTTT.

The chain is built from TRBV5-1 and TRBJ1-4; D is perhaps TRBD1 (5 bases). V was cut by 3 bases and J by 6 bases, with 12 bases left in between. The germline V gene encodes CDR1 SGHRS and CDR2 YFSETQ. This CDR3 contains 14 residues. The CDR3 DNA sequence: TGCGCCAGCAGCTGGGGCGGGGCCGATGAAAAACTGTTTTTT. Translated: CASSWGGADEKLFF.

V usage is TRBV19 and J usage is TRBJ1-5; the match to TRBD1 covers 7 bases. V was pared by 7 bases and J by 4 bases, with 7 bases of the junction left unmatched. CDR3 size: 14 residues. Germline CDR1 and CDR2: LNHDA and SQIVND (reference sequence). The CDR3: CASTTDRLNQPQHF. The DNA of the CDR3 is TGTGCCAGTACGACGGACAGGCTAAATCAGCCCCAGCATTTT.

J is TRBJ2-1 and V is TRBV11-3, with TRBD2 identical over 7 bases. CDR1 is SGHNT and CDR2 is YENEEA in the germline V gene. J was trimmed by 4 bases and V by 6 bases; bases with no gene match: 15. This CDR3 comprises 17 residues. CDR3 in amino acids: CASSPESTSPIYNEQFF. The DNA of the CDR3 is TGTGCCAGCAGTCCCGAATCGACTAGCCCTATTTACAATGAGCAGTTCTTC.

The genes are TRBV28 and TRBJ1-5, with unresolved D. The CDR3 is 13 amino acids. CDR1 and CDR2 (germline): MDHEN, SYDVKM. V was shortened by 11 bases and J by 3 bases, with 14 bases between the two germline ends. The CDR3 sequence: CASTTVNNQPQHF. CDR3 nucleotides: TGTGCCTCGACGACGGTAAACAATCAGCCCCAGCATTTT.

The chain couples TRBV19 to TRBJ2-3; a weak D match, TRBD2 (6 bases). The CDR3 totals 16 residues. Per germline, CDR1 LNHDA and CDR2 SQIVND (reference sequence). V was shortened by 4 bases and J by 1 base, with 15 bases between the two germline ends. CDR3 in amino acids: CASSNPRGSRTDTQYF. CDR3 bases: TGTGCCAGTAGTAACCCCCGGGGGAGTCGCACAGATACGCAGTATTTT. Based on the CDR3 plus reference TRBV19 and TRBJ2-3, the full variable domain is DGGITQSPKYLFRKEGQNVTLSCEQNLNHDAMYWYRQDPGQGLRLIYYSQIVNDFQKGDIAEGYSVSREKKESFPLTVTSAQKNPTAFYLCASSNPRGSRTDTQYFGPGTRLTVL.

This clone was counted between two and nine times. V and J are TRBV5-5 and TRBJ1-3; D gene ambiguous. The germline V and J ends were trimmed by 4 bases and 0 bases, with 8 bases remaining between them. The CDR3 has 14 amino acids. The V gene's germline CDR1 is SGHKS and CDR2 YYEKEE (reference sequence). The CDR3 coding sequence is TGTGCCAGCAGCCCTGCTTACTCTGGAAACACCATATATTTT. Translating gives CASSPAYSGNTIYF.

The chain has TRBV7-2 and TRBJ1-1; tentatively, D is TRBD1 (5 bases). CDR3 length equals 14 residues. Germline CDR1 reads SGHTA; CDR2 reads FQGNSA. V lost 5 bases to trimming and J lost 5 bases, with 15 bases between them. The CDR3 loop reads CASSPQPGGTEAFF. Written as DNA, the CDR3 is TGTGCCAGCAGCCCCCAACCTGGGGGTACTGAAGCTTTCTTT.

CDR3 loop: CASSIDKFVDSYPEQYV. The CDR3 DNA reads TGTGCCAGTAGTATAGATAAGTTCGTTGACAGCTACCCGGAGCAGTACGTC. J is TRBJ2-7 and V is TRBV19, with D tentatively TRBD1 (5 bases). This CDR3 spans 17 amino acids. CDR1 is LNHDA and CDR2 is SQIVND in the germline V gene (reference sequence). Trimming removed 0 bases from V and 7 bases from J, with 22 bases in between.

Concerning this clone: Distinct nucleotide sequences in the sample also encode this CDR3. The chain has TRBV24-1 and TRBJ2-3; tentatively, D is TRBD1 (5 bases). The CDR3 runs to 16 residues. Germline V lookup: CDR1 KGHDR, CDR2 SFDVKD. V lost 0 bases to trimming and J lost 3 bases, with 12 bases between them. This chain's CDR3 is CATSDLRRGSTDTQYF. The CDR3 region has the DNA TGTGCCACCAGTGATTTGCGTAGGGGAAGTACAGATACGCAGTATTTT.

This chain links TRBV6-5 with TRBJ2-1; D call uncertain. Trimming cost V 0 bases and J 8 bases, with 17 bases left between them. CDR3 length: 16 amino acids. Per the germline V gene, CDR1 is MNHEY and CDR2 is SVGAGI. CDR3: CASSYSIQAHEDEQFF. The CDR3 nucleotides are TGTGCCAGCAGTTACTCGATTCAGGCCCATGAGGATGAGCAGTTCTTC.

The V gene is TRBV19, the J gene TRBJ2-7; TRBD1 agrees at 8 bases. The CDR3 consists of 12 residues. V shed 6 bases, J shed 7 bases, and the junction held 5 bases outside the gene matches. Germline V gene lookup returns CDR1 LNHDA and CDR2 SQIVND (reference sequence). The CDR3 is CASSDRGGEQYV. DNA for the CDR3: TGTGCCAGTAGCGACAGGGGAGGTGAGCAGTACGTC.